The 23 T cell receptor beta chains presented below share a single source sample, sequenced in a study of cytomegalovirus exposure and HLA in healthy donors. 13 Jbeta primers and 60 Vbeta primers were used for the PCR. Sequenced by immunoSEQ multiplex PCR; TCRdb stores in-frame clones only, minus some. This sample's table reports 150,000 to 200,000 clones. The sequencing sample was made of PBMCs. The receptors originated from a woman under 30 in good health and CMV-seropositive.

The chain couples TRBV9 to TRBJ2-5, with D hard to call. CDR3 length: 17 residues. CDR1 SGDLS and CDR2 YYNGEE come from the germline V gene. The V gene lost 3 bases and the J gene lost 2 bases, with 20 bases spanning the gap. This CDR3 reads CASSALARWVGQETQYF. The CDR3 DNA reads as TGTGCCAGCAGCGCGTTAGCACGGTGGGTTGGTCAAGAGACCCAGTACTTC.

The genes are TRBV7-2 and TRBJ1-2; 8 bases map to TRBD1. Germline V gives CDR1 SGHTA, CDR2 FQGNSA. After removal of 6 bases from V and 8 bases from J, the junction contained 11 bases not matched to a gene. The CDR3 spans 14 residues. The DNA of the CDR3 is TGTGCCAGCAGTTCAAGGACAGGGTTAGGCGGCTACACCTTC. Its translation is CASSSRTGLGGYTF.

The genes are TRBV27 and TRBJ2-1, with TRBD2 identical over 7 bases. This CDR3 contains 13 residues. V shed 10 bases, J shed 7 bases, and the junction held 10 bases outside the gene matches. In germline, CDR1 is MNHEY, CDR2 SMNVEV (reference sequence). This CDR3 reads CATSRGDRNEQFF. CDR3 DNA: TGTGCCACCTCCCGGGGGGATAGGAATGAGCAGTTCTTC.

The chain has TRBV7-2 and TRBJ1-1; tentative D call: TRBD1 (5 bases). The V gene lost 2 bases and the J gene lost 0 bases, with 10 bases spanning the gap. The CDR3 is 15 amino acids. The germline V gene encodes CDR1 SGHTA and CDR2 FQGNSA. The CDR3 protein is CASSLQGPMNTEAFF. The CDR3 region has the DNA TGTGCCAGCAGCTTACAGGGCCCCATGAACACTGAAGCTTTCTTT.

The J gene is TRBJ1-6, the V gene TRBV13; D might be TRBD1 (5 bases). This CDR3 contains 15 residues. V was trimmed by 0 bases and J by 10 bases, leaving 13 bases between them. Germline CDR1 PRHDT, CDR2 FYEKMQ (reference sequence). The CDR3 loop is CASSLGSAPGSPLHF. CDR3 coding DNA: TGTGCCAGCAGCTTAGGCTCAGCCCCAGGGTCACCCCTCCACTTT.

The V gene is TRBV5-1, the J gene TRBJ1-3; the D gene is possibly TRBD1 (6 bases). This CDR3 is built from 15 residues. Per germline, CDR1 SGHRS and CDR2 YFSETQ. The V end was cut by 7 bases, the J end by 8 bases, with 22 bases between. The CDR3 protein is CASRYGGAEEDTIYF. The CDR3 nucleotides are TGCGCCAGCCGCTATGGGGGCGCAGAGGAGGACACCATATATTTT.

This chain uses TRBV19 with TRBJ1-2, with D perhaps matching TRBD1 (6 bases). The CDR3 covers 13 residues. CDR1 is LNHDA, CDR2 SQIVND, per germline (reference sequence). The V end was cut by 6 bases, the J end by 2 bases, with 10 bases between. This chain's CDR3 is CASSNRVNYGYTF. In DNA, the CDR3 is TGTGCCAGTAGCAACAGGGTAAACTATGGCTACACCTTC.

The genes are TRBV5-1 and TRBJ1-6; TRBD1 agrees at 7 bases. CDR1 and CDR2 from the germline V gene are SGHRS and YFSETQ. The CDR3 has 16 residues. With 2 bases clipped from V and 5 bases from J, the junction kept 7 bases outside the gene matches. CDR3 in amino acids: CASSLTGVYDNSPLHF. CDR3 bases: TGCGCCAGCAGCTTAACAGGGGTTTACGATAATTCACCCCTCCACTTT.

The rearrangement joins TRBV5-4 to TRBJ2-6, with no clear D. Looked up from germline, CDR1 is SGHNT and CDR2 is YYREEE (reference sequence). Between the trimmed V and J ends, which lost 1 base and 4 bases, there was a span of 9 bases. This CDR3 region has 15 residues. The CDR3 bases are TGTGCCAGCAGCTTGTTTTCTGCGGGGGCCAACGTCCTGACTTTC. Encoded protein: CASSLFSAGANVLTF.

J is TRBJ1-5 and V is TRBV19; D unclear. Germline V CDR1 and CDR2: LNHDA, SQIVND (reference sequence). The CDR3 contains 15 residues. V gave up 6 bases and J gave up 4 bases, with 16 bases separating them. CDR3 coding DNA: TGTGCCAGTAGGAGAGATCGGGAGGGAAATCAGCCCCAGCATTTT. Translating gives CASRRDREGNQPQHF.

The chain couples TRBV5-1 to TRBJ2-3, with a weak D call TRBD1 (5 bases). The CDR3 loop spans 15 amino acids. CDR1 is SGHRS and CDR2 is YFSETQ in the germline V gene. Trimming left V 4 bases short and J 2 bases short, with 14 bases between. CDR3 sequence (DNA): TGCGCCAGCAGCCCGGACACAGACCACACAGATACGCAGTATTTT. It specifies CASSPDTDHTDTQYF.

This sequence joins TRBV4-2 and TRBJ2-1; 7 nucleotides align to TRBD2. The CDR3 loop spans 16 amino acids. Germline trimming cut 0 bases from V and 4 bases from J; bases unmatched to any gene: 6. In germline, CDR1 is LGHNA, CDR2 YNFKEQ. CDR3 sequence reads: CASSQDPTGGYNEQFF. The CDR3 coding sequence is TGTGCCAGCAGCCAAGACCCTACGGGGGGATACAATGAGCAGTTCTTC.

The chain employs TRBV20-1 and TRBJ2-5; D ambiguous. This CDR3 is 11 amino acids long. The ends were cut back, 6 bases at V and 5 bases at J, with 10 bases in the middle. Germline CDR1 reads DFQATT; CDR2 reads SNEGSKA (reference sequence). CDR3 sequence (DNA): TGCAGTGCAAAGTCGGTGGAGACCCAGTACTTC. Its translation is CSAKSVETQYF.

J is TRBJ1-3 and V is TRBV6-5; D is possibly TRBD1 (6 bases). The V gene's germline CDR1 is MNHEY and CDR2 SVGAGI. CDR3 length: 14 amino acids. V was pared by 6 bases and J by 2 bases, with 11 bases between. CDR3 bases: TGTGCCAGCAGACCAGGGACAACTGGAAACACCATATATTTT. Translation gives CASRPGTTGNTIYF.

The gene calls are TRBV30 and TRBJ1-5, with D possibly matching TRBD1 (6 bases). The germline CDR1 and CDR2 sequences are GTSNPN and SVGIG (reference sequence). This CDR3 region has 13 residues. V lost 0 bases and J 4 bases, leaving 7 bases between the germline ends. CDR3 coding DNA: TGTGCCTGGAGTGTGGACAGTAATCAGCCCCAGCATTTT. Residues: CAWSVDSNQPQHF.

The chain links TRBV30 to TRBJ2-2; D possibly corresponds to TRBD2 (6 bases). Germline CDR1 GTSNPN, CDR2 SVGIG (reference sequence). V was cut by 5 bases and J by 2 bases, with 18 bases left in between. This CDR3 contains 16 residues. The CDR3 protein is CAWAPLGRENTGELFF. The DNA for the CDR3 is TGTGCCTGGGCCCCCCTCGGGCGGGAAAACACCGGGGAGCTGTTTTTT.

V is TRBV4-2 and J is TRBJ1-2; D gene ambiguous. CDR3 length: 13 residues. The ends were cut back, 0 bases at V and 6 bases at J, with 8 bases in the middle. Germline V gives CDR1 LGHNA, CDR2 YNFKEQ. In DNA, the CDR3 is TGTGCCAGCAGCCAAGAAAGGCAGGATGGCTACACCTTC. Encoded protein: CASSQERQDGYTF.

The J gene is TRBJ1-1, the V gene TRBV7-6; TRBD1 agrees at 8 bases. V dropped 1 base and J dropped 5; count of bases not matched to a gene: 6. Germline CDR1 is SGHVS and CDR2 is FNYEAQ. The length of the CDR3 is 15 residues. The CDR3 nucleotides are TGTGCCAGCAGCTTAGGAGGACAGGGTTGGACTGAAGCTTTCTTT. It encodes CASSLGGQGWTEAFF.

The genes are TRBV19 and TRBJ2-2; possibly TRBD1 for D (6 bases). V was cut by 6 bases and J by 4 bases, with 21 bases left in between. Looked up from germline, CDR1 is LNHDA and CDR2 is SQIVND (reference sequence). This CDR3 comprises 17 residues. DNA of the CDR3: TGTGCCAGTAGGGTGGGATCAGGGGTCGTCGGCACCGGGGAGCTGTTTTTT. It encodes CASRVGSGVVGTGELFF.

The genes are TRBV5-1 and TRBJ2-1; D is perhaps TRBD1 (6 bases). With 0 bases removed from V and 6 bases from J, the gap between germline ends came to 10 bases. CDR1 and CDR2 from the germline V gene are SGHRS and YFSETQ. This CDR3 contains 14 residues. CDR3 nucleotides: TGCGCCAGCAGCTTGGGGGACATGGGCAATGAGCAGTTCTTC. This codes for CASSLGDMGNEQFF.

V gene TRBV5-1 combines with J gene TRBJ2-1; 12 bases match TRBD2. The V gene's germline CDR1 is SGHRS and CDR2 YFSETQ. V dropped 3 bases and J dropped 5; count of bases not matched to a gene: 3. The CDR3 has 15 amino acids. The CDR3 spells CASSSWTSGDNEQFF. The CDR3 DNA reads as TGCGCCAGCAGCTCTTGGACTAGCGGGGACAATGAGCAGTTCTTC. The complete variable domain, with remaining parts taken from reference TRBV5-1 and TRBJ2-1, reads KAGVTQTPRYLIKTRGQQVTLSCSPISGHRSVSWYQQTPGQGLQFLFEYFSETQRNKGNFPGRFSGRQFSNSRSEMNVSTLELGDSALYLCASSSWTSGDNEQFFGPGTRLTVL.

The chain has TRBV5-1 and TRBJ2-2; 10 bases fit TRBD1. This CDR3 has 16 residues. The germline gives CDR1 SGHRS, CDR2 YFSETQ. The trim removed 4 bases at V and 4 bases at J, leaving 7 bases unmatched. The CDR3 spells CASSPRQGASTGELFF. CDR3 nucleotide sequence: TGCGCCAGCAGCCCCAGACAGGGGGCGAGCACCGGGGAGCTGTTTTTT.

The chain employs TRBV5-6 and TRBJ1-1; D is uncertain. The CDR3 spans 12 residues. The V end lost 5 bases, the J end lost 7 bases, and 12 bases lay between the germline ends. Germline V gene sequence: CDR1 SGHDT, CDR2 YYEEEE. CDR3 DNA sequence: TGTGCCAGCAGTAAGACGGGGTTTGAAGCTTTCTTT. Protein: CASSKTGFEAFF.